This T cell receptor beta chain comes out of a study of blood T cell repertoires in COVID-19 (TCRdb year 2020). In the study overall: The collaborator samples originated in the United States, Italy and Spain and spanned the acute and convalescent phases of COVID-19. The material from the prospective study consisted of cDNA or gDNA derived from T cells, B-cell-depleted T cells, or PBMCs. Deeply sampled blood TCRbeta repertoires from subjects exposed to, actively infected with, or recovered from COVID-19 were included in the dataset. The repertoires were released in a freely available public database intended as a resource for research on the immune response to SARS-CoV-2. Samples came from the ongoing ImmuneRACE study (first 160 participants) plus 1,254 subjects from 6 global collaborators. The sample metadata nearly always contained a de-identified subject ID, COVID-19 status, age in years and sex. HLA class I and class II types, where available, came from metadata supplied by the sample provider rather than from assay-based typing.

Based on the germline V gene, the CDR1 and CDR2 sequences are KGHDR and SFDVKD. Trimming at the junction amounts to 9 bases on V and 0 bases on J, and the germline ends lie 17 bases apart. The CDR3 covers 15 residues, taking in both the cysteine and the valine. Kept here is only the CDR3 DNA, which spans 45 bases and is read in frame from base 1. TCRbeta CDR3 regions were amplified from genomic DNA using the immunoSEQ Assay, a bias-controlled multiplex PCR. As for how the authors treated the data: Nucleated cell counts per sample were estimated from amplification of reference gene primers within the assay. To quantify the absolute abundance of each unique TCRbeta CDR3 rearrangement, sequence reads were collapsed and filtered. Productive Simpson clonality was computed per sample as the square root of Simpson's diversity index over productive rearrangements. Not all clones reach the TCRdb copy of this immuneACCESS table, which keeps in-frame sequences only. Checked studies attribute under half of the gap to unresolved V genes and leave the rest unexplained. The DNA was the basis for D and trimming; V, J and clone size are from that table. The sample contains about 220,000 clones, 85% to 90% of them found a single time. The biggest ten clones account for about a tenth of the sample.

Points on this clone: This receptor's antigen is unknown. No per-base quality is available; no much larger clone lies one base away.

The research as a whole found: The quantity of clinical and demographic metadata differed by source and by participant and was supplied without curation.

One collaborating source in Seattle enrolled patients while the patients were actively infected and followed the patients over time throughout the course of disease. Whole blood was collected in K2EDTA tubes by collaborating institutions according to the institutions' own protocols. Collaborator samples were shipped for TCRbeta analysis as frozen whole blood, isolated PBMCs, or DNA extracted from either sample type. The chain is encoded by TRBV24-1 joined to TRBJ2-7, with TRBD1 perhaps the D gene, on 6 matching bases. The sample consisted of peripheral blood. The TCR was taken from a woman in her forties or fifties with COVID-19, enrolled during active disease. The CDR3 region has the sequence CATRIQGTSSYEQYV. The nucleotide sequence reads as follows: TGTGCCACCCGCATACAGGGTACCAGCTCCTACGAGCAGTACGTC.